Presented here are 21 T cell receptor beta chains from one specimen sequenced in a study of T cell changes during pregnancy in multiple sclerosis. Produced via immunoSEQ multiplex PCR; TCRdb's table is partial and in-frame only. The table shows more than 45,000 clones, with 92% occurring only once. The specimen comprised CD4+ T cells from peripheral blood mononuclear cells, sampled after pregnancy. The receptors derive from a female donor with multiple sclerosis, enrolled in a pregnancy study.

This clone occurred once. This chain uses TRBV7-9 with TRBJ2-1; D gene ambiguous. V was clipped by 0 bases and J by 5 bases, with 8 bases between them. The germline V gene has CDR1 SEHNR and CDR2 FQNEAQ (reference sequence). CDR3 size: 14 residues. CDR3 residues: CASSLAEGDNEQFF. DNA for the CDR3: TGTGCCAGCAGCTTAGCGGAAGGAGACAATGAGCAGTTCTTC.

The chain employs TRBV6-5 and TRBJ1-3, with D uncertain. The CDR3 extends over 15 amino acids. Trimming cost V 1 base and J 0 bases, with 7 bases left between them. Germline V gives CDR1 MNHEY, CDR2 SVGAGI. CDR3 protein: CASSYFRDSGNTIYF. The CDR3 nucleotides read TGTGCCAGCAGTTACTTCCGGGACTCTGGAAACACCATATATTTT.

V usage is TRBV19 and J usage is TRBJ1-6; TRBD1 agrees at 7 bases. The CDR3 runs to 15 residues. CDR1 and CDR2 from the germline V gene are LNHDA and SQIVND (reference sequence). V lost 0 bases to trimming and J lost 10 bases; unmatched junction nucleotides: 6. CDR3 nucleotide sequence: TGTGCCAGTAGTATAGACCGACAGGGCTGGTCACCCCTCCACTTT. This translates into CASSIDRQGWSPLHF.

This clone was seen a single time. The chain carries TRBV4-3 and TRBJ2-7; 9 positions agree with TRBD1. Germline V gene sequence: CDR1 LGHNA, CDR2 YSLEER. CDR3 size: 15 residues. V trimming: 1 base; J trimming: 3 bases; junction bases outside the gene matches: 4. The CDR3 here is CASSQVGQGNYEQYF. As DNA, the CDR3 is TGCGCCAGCAGCCAAGTGGGACAGGGCAACTACGAGCAGTACTTC.

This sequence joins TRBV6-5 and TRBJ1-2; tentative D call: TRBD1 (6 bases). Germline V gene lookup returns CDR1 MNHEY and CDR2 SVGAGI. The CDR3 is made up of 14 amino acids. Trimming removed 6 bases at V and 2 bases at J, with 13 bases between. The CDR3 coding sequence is TGTGCCAGCAGAAGGACAGTTCTGAACTATGGCTACACCTTC. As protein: CASRRTVLNYGYTF.

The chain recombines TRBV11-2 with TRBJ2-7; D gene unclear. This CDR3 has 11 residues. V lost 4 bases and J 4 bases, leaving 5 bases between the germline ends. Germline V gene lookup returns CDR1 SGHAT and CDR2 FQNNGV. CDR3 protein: CASSSYYEQYF. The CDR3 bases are TGTGCCAGCAGCTCCTATTACGAGCAGTACTTC.

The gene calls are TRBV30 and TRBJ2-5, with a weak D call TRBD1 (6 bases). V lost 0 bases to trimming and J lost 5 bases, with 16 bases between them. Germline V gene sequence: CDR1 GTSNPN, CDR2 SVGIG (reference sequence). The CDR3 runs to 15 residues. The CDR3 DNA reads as TGTGCCTGGAGTGTAATCGGTCAGGGGTGGGAGACCCAGTACTTC. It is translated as CAWSVIGQGWETQYF.

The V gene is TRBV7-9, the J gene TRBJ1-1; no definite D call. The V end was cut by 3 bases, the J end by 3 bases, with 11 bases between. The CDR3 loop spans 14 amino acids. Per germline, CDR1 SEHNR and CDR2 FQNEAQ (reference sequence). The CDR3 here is CASSFVGADTEAFF. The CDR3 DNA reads TGTGCCAGCAGCTTCGTAGGAGCAGACACTGAAGCTTTCTTT.

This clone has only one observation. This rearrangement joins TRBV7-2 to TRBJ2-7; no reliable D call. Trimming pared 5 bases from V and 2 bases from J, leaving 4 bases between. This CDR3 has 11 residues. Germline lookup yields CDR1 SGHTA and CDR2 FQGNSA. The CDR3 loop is CASSRAYEQYF. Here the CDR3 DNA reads TGTGCCAGCAGCCGAGCCTACGAGCAGTACTTC. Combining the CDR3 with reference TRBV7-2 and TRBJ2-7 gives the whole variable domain GAGVSQSPSNKVTEKGKDVELRCDPISGHTALYWYRQSLGQGLEFLIYFQGNSAPDKSGLPSDRFSAERTGGSVSTLTIQRTQQEDSAVYLCASSRAYEQYFGPGTRLTVT.

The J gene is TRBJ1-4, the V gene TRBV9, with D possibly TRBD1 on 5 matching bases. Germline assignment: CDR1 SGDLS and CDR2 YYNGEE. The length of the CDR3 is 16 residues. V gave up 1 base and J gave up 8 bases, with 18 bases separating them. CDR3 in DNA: TGTGCCAGCAGCGTAAGGTCTGCCGGGGAGGGGGAAAAACTGTTTTTT. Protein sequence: CASSVRSAGEGEKLFF.

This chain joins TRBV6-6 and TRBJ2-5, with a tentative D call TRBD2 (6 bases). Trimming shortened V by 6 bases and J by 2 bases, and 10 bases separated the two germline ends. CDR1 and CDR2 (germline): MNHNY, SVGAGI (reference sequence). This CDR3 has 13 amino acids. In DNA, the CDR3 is TGTGCCAGCAGACTCGGGGGTCAAGAGACCCAGTACTTC. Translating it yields CASRLGGQETQYF.

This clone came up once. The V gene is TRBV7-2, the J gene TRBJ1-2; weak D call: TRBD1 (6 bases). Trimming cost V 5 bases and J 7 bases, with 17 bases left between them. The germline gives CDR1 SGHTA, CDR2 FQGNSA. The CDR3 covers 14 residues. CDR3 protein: CASSLPGGQVGYTF. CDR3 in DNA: TGTGCCAGCAGCCTGCCGGGGGGGCAAGTTGGCTACACCTTC.

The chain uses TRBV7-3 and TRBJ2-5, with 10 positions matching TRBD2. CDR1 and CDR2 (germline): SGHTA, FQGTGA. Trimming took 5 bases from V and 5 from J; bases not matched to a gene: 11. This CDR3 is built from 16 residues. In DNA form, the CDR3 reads TGTGCCAGCAGCCCCCGGGAGCGGGGGGGCTTTGAGACCCAGTACTTC. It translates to CASSPRERGGFETQYF.

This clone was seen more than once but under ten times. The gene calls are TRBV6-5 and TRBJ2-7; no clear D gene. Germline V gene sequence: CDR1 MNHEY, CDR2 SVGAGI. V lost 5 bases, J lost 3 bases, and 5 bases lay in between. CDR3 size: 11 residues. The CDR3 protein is CASSPLYEQYF. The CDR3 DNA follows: TGTGCCAGCAGTCCCCTCTACGAGCAGTACTTC.

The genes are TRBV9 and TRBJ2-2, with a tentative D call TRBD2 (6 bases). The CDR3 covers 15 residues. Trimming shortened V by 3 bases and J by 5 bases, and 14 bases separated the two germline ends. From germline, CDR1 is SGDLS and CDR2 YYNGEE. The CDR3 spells CASSAGGTVTGELFF. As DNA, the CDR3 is TGTGCCAGCAGCGCCGGAGGGACGGTGACCGGGGAGCTGTTTTTT. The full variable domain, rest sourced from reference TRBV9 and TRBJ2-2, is DSGVTQTPKHLITATGQRVTLRCSPRSGDLSVYWYQQSLDQGLQFLIQYYNGEERAKGNILERFSAQQFPDLHSELNLSSLELGDSALYFCASSAGGTVTGELFFGEGSRLTVL.

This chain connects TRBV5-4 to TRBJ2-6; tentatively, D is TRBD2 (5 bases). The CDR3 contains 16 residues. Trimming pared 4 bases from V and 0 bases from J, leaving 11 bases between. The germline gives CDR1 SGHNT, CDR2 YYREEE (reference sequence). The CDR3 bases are TGTGCCAGCAGCCTGAACCGGGGCTCTGGGGCCAACGTCCTGACTTTC. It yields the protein CASSLNRGSGANVLTF.

CDR3 nucleotides: TGTGCCACCAGCAGGACTCCCCGCGGCACCGGGGAGCTGTTTTTT. It is translated as CATSRTPRGTGELFF. This chain joins TRBV15 and TRBJ2-2; D is ambiguous. Germline V gene lookup returns CDR1 LNHNV and CDR2 YYDKDF (reference sequence). Deletions cut 3 bases from V and 4 bases from J, with 12 bases between. The CDR3 length is 15 residues.

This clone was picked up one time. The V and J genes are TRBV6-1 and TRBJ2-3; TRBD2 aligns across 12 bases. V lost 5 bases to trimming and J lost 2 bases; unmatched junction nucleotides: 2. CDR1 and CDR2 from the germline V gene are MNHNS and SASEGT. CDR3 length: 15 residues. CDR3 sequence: CASSTSGGNTDTQYF. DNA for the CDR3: TGTGCCAGCAGTACTAGCGGGGGGAACACAGATACGCAGTATTTT.

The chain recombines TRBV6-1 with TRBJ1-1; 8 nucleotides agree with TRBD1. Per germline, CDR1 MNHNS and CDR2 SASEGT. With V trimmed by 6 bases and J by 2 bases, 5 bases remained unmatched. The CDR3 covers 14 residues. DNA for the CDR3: TGTGCCAGCAGGCCGGACAGGGCTAACACTGAAGCTTTCTTT. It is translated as CASRPDRANTEAFF.

CDR3 protein: CASSVSSTDTQYF. The CDR3 bases are TGTGCCAGCAGCGTATCTAGCACAGATACGCAGTATTTT. The chain combines TRBV9 with TRBJ2-3; D gene unclear. The CDR3 extends over 13 amino acids. Trimming left V 1 base short and J 0 bases short, with 3 bases between. The germline V gene encodes CDR1 SGDLS and CDR2 YYNGEE.

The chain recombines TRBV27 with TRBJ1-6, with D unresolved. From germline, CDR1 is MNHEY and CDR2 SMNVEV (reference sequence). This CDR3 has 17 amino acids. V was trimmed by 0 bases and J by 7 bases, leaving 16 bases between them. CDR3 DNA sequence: TGTGCCAGCAGTTTATCAGGTGCGGAGGACCGGAATTCACCCCTCCACTTT. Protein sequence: CASSLSGAEDRNSPLHF.